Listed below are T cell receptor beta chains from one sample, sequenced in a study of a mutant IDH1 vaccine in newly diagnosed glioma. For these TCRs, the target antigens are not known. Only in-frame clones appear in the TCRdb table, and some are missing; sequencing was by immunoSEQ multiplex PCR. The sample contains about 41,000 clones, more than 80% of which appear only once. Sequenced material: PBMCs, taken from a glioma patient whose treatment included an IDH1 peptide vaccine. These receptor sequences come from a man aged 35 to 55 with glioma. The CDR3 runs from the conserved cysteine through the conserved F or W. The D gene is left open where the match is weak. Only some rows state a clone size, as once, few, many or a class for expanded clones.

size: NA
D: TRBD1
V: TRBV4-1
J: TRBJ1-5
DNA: TGCGCCAGCAGCCAACCCGGGACAGGGGGCGCCCAGCCCCAGCATTTT
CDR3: CASSQPGTGGAQPQHF

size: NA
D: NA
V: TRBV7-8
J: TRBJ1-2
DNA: TGTGCCAGCAGCTCAGTGTCAGGTCGTCACTATGGCTACACCTTC
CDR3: CASSSVSGRHYGYTF

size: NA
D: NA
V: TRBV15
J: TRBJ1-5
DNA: TGTGCCACCAGCAGGGAGGATAGCAATCAGCCCCAGCATTTT
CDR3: CATSREDSNQPQHF

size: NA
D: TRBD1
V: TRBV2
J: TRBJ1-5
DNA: TGTGCCAGCGGGGGGACAGGGAAGGGCAATCAGCCCCAGCATTTT
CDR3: CASGGTGKGNQPQHF

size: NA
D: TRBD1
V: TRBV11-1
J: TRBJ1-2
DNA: TGTGCCAGCAGCCAAGGACAGGGATCTCACTATGGCTACACCTTC
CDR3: CASSQGQGSHYGYTF

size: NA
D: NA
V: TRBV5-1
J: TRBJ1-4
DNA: TGCGCCAGCAGCCCGGGACCAAATGAAAAACTGTTTTTT
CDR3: CASSPGPNEKLFF

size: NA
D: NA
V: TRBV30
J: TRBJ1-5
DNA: TGTGCCTGGAGTCTGGGATTCAATCAGCCCCAGCATTTT
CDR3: CAWSLGFNQPQHF

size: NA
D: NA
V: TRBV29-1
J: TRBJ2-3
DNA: TGCAACGTCCGGGGGGCAGATAAAGATACGCAGTATTTT
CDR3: CNVRGADKDTQYF

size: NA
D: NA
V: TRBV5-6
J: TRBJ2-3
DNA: TGTGCCAGCAGCTTGGTGGGGGCCAGCACAGATACGCAGTATTTT
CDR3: CASSLVGASTDTQYF

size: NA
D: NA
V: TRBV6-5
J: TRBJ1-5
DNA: TGTGCCAGCAGTCGCTCCTTAGGGAGCAATCAGCCCCAGCATTTT
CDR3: CASSRSLGSNQPQHF

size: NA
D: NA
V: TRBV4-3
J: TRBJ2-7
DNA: TGCGCCAGCAGCCAAGATTTGCGGTACGAGCAGTACTTC
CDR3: CASSQDLRYEQYF

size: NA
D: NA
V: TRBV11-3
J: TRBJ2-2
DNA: TGTGCCAGCAGCTTGTTTTCCGGGGAGCTGTTTTTT
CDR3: CASSLFSGELFF

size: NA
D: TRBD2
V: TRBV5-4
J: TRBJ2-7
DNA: TGTGCCAGCAGCTCCGGACTAGCGGGAGTCGGGTACGAGCAGTACTTC
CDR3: CASSSGLAGVGYEQYF

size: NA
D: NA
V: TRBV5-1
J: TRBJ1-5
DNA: TGCGCCAGCAGCTTGGGGGATTATAGCAATCAGCCCCAGCATTTT
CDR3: CASSLGDYSNQPQHF

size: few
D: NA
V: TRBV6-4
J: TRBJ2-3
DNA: TGTGCCAGCAGCCCCTCCCCCACAGATACGCAGTATTTT
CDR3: CASSPSPTDTQYF

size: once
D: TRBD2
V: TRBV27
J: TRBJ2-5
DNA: TGTGCCAGCAGTCCGAGGACTAGCGGGGGGAGGGAGACCCAGTACTTC
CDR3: CASSPRTSGGRETQYF

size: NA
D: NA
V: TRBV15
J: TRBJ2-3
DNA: TGTGCCACCAGCAGAGATAGGGCTGTCGGCACAGATACGCAGTATTTT
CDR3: CATSRDRAVGTDTQYF

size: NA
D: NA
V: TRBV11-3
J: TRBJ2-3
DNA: TGTGCCAGCAGCTTTAGGAGGGGGTCGCAGTATTTT
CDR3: CASSFRRGSQYF

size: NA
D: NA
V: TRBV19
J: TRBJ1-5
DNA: TGTGCCAGTCGGGGACATTTAGGCAATCAGCCCCAGCATTTT
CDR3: CASRGHLGNQPQHF

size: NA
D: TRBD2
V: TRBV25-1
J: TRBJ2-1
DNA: TGTGCCAGCAGTGCCTTTATGACTAGCGGGACGAACAATGAGCAGTTCTTC
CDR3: CASSAFMTSGTNNEQFF

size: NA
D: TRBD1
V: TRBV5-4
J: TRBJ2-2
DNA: TGTGCCAGCAGCCTGGACCCGGGACAGGGAACCGGGGAGCTGTTTTTT
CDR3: CASSLDPGQGTGELFF

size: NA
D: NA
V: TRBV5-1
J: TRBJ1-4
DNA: TGCGCCAGCAGCTTGGGCGGAGGGGAGGAAAAACTGTTTTTT
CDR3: CASSLGGGEEKLFF

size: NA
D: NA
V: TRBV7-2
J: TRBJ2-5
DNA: TGTGCCAGCAGCCTCGGGGGCTTTCAAGAGACCCAGTACTTC
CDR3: CASSLGGFQETQYF

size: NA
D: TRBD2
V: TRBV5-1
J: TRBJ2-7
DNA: TGCGCCAGCAGCTTGGAATCACTAGCGGGAGACGAGCAGTACTTC
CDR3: CASSLESLAGDEQYF

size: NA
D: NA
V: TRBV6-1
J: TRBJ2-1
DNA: TGTGCCAGCAGTGTGGTGGGAGATGAGCAGTTCTTC
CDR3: CASSVVGDEQFF

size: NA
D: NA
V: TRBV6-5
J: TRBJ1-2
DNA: TGTGCCAGCAGTTACTCTGGCTATGGCTACACCTTC
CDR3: CASSYSGYGYTF

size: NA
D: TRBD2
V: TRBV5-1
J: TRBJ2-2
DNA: TGCGCCAGCAGCTTGCGACTAGCGGGGGTTGCCGGGGAGCTGTTTTTT
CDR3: CASSLRLAGVAGELFF

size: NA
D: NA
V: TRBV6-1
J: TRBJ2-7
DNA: TGTGCCAGCAGTGAAGAGATCAACAGGGCCTACGAGCAGTACTTC
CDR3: CASSEEINRAYEQYF

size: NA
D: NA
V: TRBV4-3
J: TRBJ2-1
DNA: TGCGCCAGCAGCCAAGATGGGGTGGCTCAGGGCCTCTACAATGAGCAGTTCTTC
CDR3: CASSQDGVAQGLYNEQFF